This T cell receptor (beta chain) appears in the sequencing data of a study of OX40 agonist ivuxolimab in advanced cancers. On the study more broadly: Clinicians treated patients with ivuxolimab, an agonistic anti-OX40 (CD134) antibody.

Broader study findings: Clonal expansion was among the lowest in partial responders at 0.1-3.0 mg/kg, especially CD8+. On average, CD8+ T cells had more expanded clones than CD4+.

CDR1 LNHDA and CDR2 SQIVND come from the germline V gene (reference sequence). This CDR3 has 13 amino acids. Trimming pared 8 bases from V and 2 bases from J, leaving 12 bases between. Assay used: immunoSEQ multiplex PCR; TCRdb lists only in-frame clones, some missing. The sample has roughly 42,000 clones, less than 95% seen once; the top ten hold roughly 15%. Remarks on this clone: Its antigen is not known.

The rearrangement joins TRBV19 to TRBJ1-2; D ambiguous. The source of this sequence is an adult with an advanced solid tumor such as melanoma, head and neck, liver or kidney cancer. This material consisted of CD4+ or CD8+ T cells sorted from blood, taken in a trial of the OX40 agonist ivuxolimab. The CDR3 bases are TGTGCCAGTTACGACGGACTAAACTATGGCTACACCTTC. Translation: CASYDGLNYGYTF. The full variable domain, its missing parts supplied by reference TRBV19 and TRBJ1-2, is DGGITQSPKYLFRKEGQNVTLSCEQNLNHDAMYWYRQDPGQGLRLIYYSQIVNDFQKGDIAEGYSVSREKKESFPLTVTSAQKNPTAFYLCASYDGLNYGYTFGSGTRLTVV.